Listed below are T cell receptor beta chains from one sample, sequenced in a study of blood T cell repertoires in COVID-19. TCRdb keeps only in-frame clones here, not all; method: immunoSEQ multiplex PCR. The sample has 35,000 to 45,000 clones; around 76% are singletons. The material sequenced was peripheral blood. The receptors originated from a man between 65 and 85 years old with active or convalescent COVID-19. Each CDR3 is given with its conserved first and last residue. The D gene is left open where the match is weak. Size is omitted from some rows. Given values are once, few, many or a class for expanded clones.

TRBV2	TRBJ2-2	.	TRBD2	TGTGCCAGCAGTGCGGGGGGTGCCGGGGAGCTGTTTTTT	CASSAGGAGELFF
TRBV5-1	TRBJ1-5	few	.	TGCGCCAGCAGTCCAGGGGATAGCAATCAGCCCCAGCATTTT	CASSPGDSNQPQHF
TRBV5-1	TRBJ1-1	.	TRBD1	TGCGCCAGCAGCTTTTCCAGGGGGCGGGTGAACACTGAAGCTTTCTTT	CASSFSRGRVNTEAFF
TRBV27	TRBJ2-6	.	.	TGTGCCAGCAGTTTATACCAGGGCTCCATCCTCTCTGGGGCCAACGTCCTGACTTTC	CASSLYQGSILSGANVLTF
TRBV27	TRBJ2-1	.	.	TGTGCCAGCAGTTTTGACGGACTTACGTACAATGAGCAGTTCTTC	CASSFDGLTYNEQFF
TRBV4-1	TRBJ2-1	once	TRBD2	TGCGCCAGCAGCTTTGCCGGGACTAGTGGGGAAAATGAGCAGTTCTTC	CASSFAGTSGENEQFF
TRBV19	TRBJ2-7	.	TRBD2	TGTGCCAGTAGTCCCTCCCCTAGCGGGGTTTCCTACGAGCAGTACTTC	CASSPSPSGVSYEQYF
TRBV7-6	TRBJ1-2	.	TRBD1	TGTGCCAGCAGCTTAGGACAGGGAAACTTCGGCTACACCTTC	CASSLGQGNFGYTF
TRBV30	TRBJ2-7	.	TRBD2	TGTGCCTGGAACAACTATGGGGGGGGAGGCGAGCAGTACTTC	CAWNNYGGGGEQYF
TRBV2	TRBJ1-5	.	.	TGTGCCAGCAGTCCGACAGATAGCAATCAGCCCCAGCATTTT	CASSPTDSNQPQHF
TRBV10-1	TRBJ2-2	.	TRBD2	TGCGCCAGCTCGGGGGGGCCCGACACCGGGGAGCTGTTTTTT	CASSGGPDTGELFF